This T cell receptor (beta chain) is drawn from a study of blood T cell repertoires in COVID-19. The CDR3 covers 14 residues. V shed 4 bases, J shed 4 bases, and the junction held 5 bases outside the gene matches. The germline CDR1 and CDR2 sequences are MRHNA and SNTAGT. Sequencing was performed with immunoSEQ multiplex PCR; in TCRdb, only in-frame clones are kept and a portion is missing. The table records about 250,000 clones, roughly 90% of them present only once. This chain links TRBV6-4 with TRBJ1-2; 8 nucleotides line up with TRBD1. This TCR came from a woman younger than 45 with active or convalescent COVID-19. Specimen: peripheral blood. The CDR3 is CASSAGQGVYGYTF. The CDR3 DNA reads TGTGCCAGCAGTGCCGGACAGGGAGTCTATGGCTACACCTTC.